A selection of T cell receptor beta chains follows, all from one sample in a study of blood T cell repertoires in COVID-19. Measured with immunoSEQ multiplex PCR; TCRdb has only the in-frame clones, and not every one. The table lists 200,000 to 250,000 clones, 80% to 90% of them singletons. The sequenced sample consisted of peripheral blood. The receptors come from a woman older than 75 with COVID-19, enrolled during active disease. The CDR3 runs from the conserved cysteine through the conserved F or W. The order of the fields is clone size, V gene, J gene, D gene, CDR3 protein, CDR3 DNA. D genes are given only for firm matches. Clone size, where shown, is once, few, many, or a class for clones that have expanded.

clone size: .
V gene: TRBV28
J gene: TRBJ1-1
D gene: TRBD1
CDR3 protein: CASSLLDRGTEAFF
CDR3 DNA: TGTGCCAGCAGTTTACTGGACAGGGGGACTGAAGCTTTCTTT

clone size: few
V gene: TRBV6-5
J gene: TRBJ1-5
D gene: TRBD1
CDR3 protein: CASSTRDSLNQPQHF
CDR3 DNA: TGTGCCAGCAGTACCCGGGACAGCCTCAATCAGCCCCAGCATTTT

clone size: .
V gene: TRBV5-1
J gene: TRBJ2-5
D gene: .
CDR3 protein: CASSPSSGLGSETQYF
CDR3 DNA: TGCGCCAGCAGCCCCTCGTCGGGACTGGGGAGTGAGACCCAGTACTTC

clone size: .
V gene: TRBV5-3
J gene: TRBJ2-5
D gene: TRBD1
CDR3 protein: CARSLGARDRGVVETQYF
CDR3 DNA: TGTGCCAGAAGCTTGGGAGCCCGGGACAGGGGAGTTGTAGAGACCCAGTACTTC

clone size: .
V gene: TRBV5-1
J gene: TRBJ1-5
D gene: TRBD1
CDR3 protein: CASSRTGERLEPQHF
CDR3 DNA: TGCGCCAGCAGCCGTACAGGGGAACGTCTGGAGCCCCAGCATTTT

clone size: .
V gene: TRBV30
J gene: TRBJ2-2
D gene: .
CDR3 protein: CAWRVLASGELFF
CDR3 DNA: TGTGCCTGGAGAGTCCTTGCGAGCGGGGAGCTGTTTTTT

clone size: .
V gene: TRBV19
J gene: TRBJ2-3
D gene: TRBD2
CDR3 protein: CASKTPGGSTDTQYF
CDR3 DNA: TGTGCCAGTAAGACGCCGGGGGGAAGCACAGATACGCAGTATTTT

clone size: .
V gene: TRBV3-1/TRBV3-2
J gene: TRBJ1-2
D gene: .
CDR3 protein: CASSQEGDYGYTF
CDR3 DNA: TGTGCCAGCAGCCAAGAAGGGGACTATGGCTACACCTTC

clone size: .
V gene: TRBV6-2/TRBV6-3
J gene: TRBJ2-1
D gene: .
CDR3 protein: CASSYSRFNEQFF
CDR3 DNA: TGTGCCAGCAGTTACTCGAGGTTCAATGAGCAGTTCTTC

clone size: .
V gene: TRBV10-3
J gene: TRBJ2-1
D gene: TRBD1
CDR3 protein: CAISSPDRGYNEQFF
CDR3 DNA: TGTGCCATCAGTTCTCCGGACAGGGGTTACAATGAGCAGTTCTTC

clone size: .
V gene: TRBV19
J gene: TRBJ2-7
D gene: .
CDR3 protein: CASSGGPASYEQYF
CDR3 DNA: TGTGCCAGTAGTGGAGGTCCCGCCTCCTACGAGCAGTACTTC

clone size: .
V gene: TRBV28
J gene: TRBJ2-5
D gene: TRBD2
CDR3 protein: CASSFSGGAQETQYF
CDR3 DNA: TGTGCCAGCAGTTTTTCGGGGGGGGCCCAAGAGACCCAGTACTTC

clone size: .
V gene: TRBV6-5
J gene: TRBJ1-6
D gene: TRBD1
CDR3 protein: CASSYRTGNNSPLHF
CDR3 DNA: TGTGCCAGCAGTTACAGGACAGGGAATAATTCACCCCTCCACTTT

clone size: .
V gene: TRBV6-2/TRBV6-3
J gene: TRBJ2-3
D gene: TRBD2
CDR3 protein: CASSRLAGGGTDTQYF
CDR3 DNA: TGTGCCAGCAGTAGACTAGCGGGAGGGGGCACAGATACGCAGTATTTT

clone size: .
V gene: TRBV6-5
J gene: TRBJ1-4
D gene: .
CDR3 protein: CASSTGATNEKLFF
CDR3 DNA: TGTGCCAGCAGTACGGGAGCAACTAATGAAAAACTGTTTTTT

clone size: .
V gene: TRBV28
J gene: TRBJ1-1
D gene: .
CDR3 protein: CASSFGRTGNTEAFF
CDR3 DNA: TGTGCCAGCAGTTTTGGGCGAACAGGGAACACTGAAGCTTTCTTT

clone size: .
V gene: TRBV19
J gene: TRBJ1-1
D gene: .
CDR3 protein: CASSIGAQLNTEAFF
CDR3 DNA: TGTGCCAGTAGTATTGGTGCCCAGTTGAACACTGAAGCTTTCTTT

clone size: .
V gene: TRBV10-3
J gene: TRBJ1-2
D gene: .
CDR3 protein: CAISEKGTQSFYGYTF
CDR3 DNA: TGTGCCATCAGTGAAAAGGGGACACAATCTTTCTATGGCTACACCTTC

clone size: once
V gene: TRBV15
J gene: TRBJ1-2
D gene: .
CDR3 protein: CATANYGYTF
CDR3 DNA: TGTGCCACGGCCAACTATGGCTACACCTTC

clone size: once
V gene: TRBV5-1
J gene: TRBJ2-7
D gene: TRBD1
CDR3 protein: CASSRDRGGEQYF
CDR3 DNA: TGCGCCAGCAGCCGCGACAGGGGAGGCGAGCAGTACTTC

clone size: once
V gene: TRBV2
J gene: TRBJ2-7
D gene: TRBD1
CDR3 protein: CASRQGAYEQYF
CDR3 DNA: TGTGCCAGCCGGCAGGGGGCCTACGAGCAGTACTTC

clone size: .
V gene: TRBV15
J gene: TRBJ2-7
D gene: TRBD1
CDR3 protein: CATSRERDRAYEQYF
CDR3 DNA: TGTGCCACCAGCAGAGAACGGGACAGGGCCTACGAGCAGTACTTC

clone size: .
V gene: TRBV3-1/TRBV3-2
J gene: TRBJ1-2
D gene: .
CDR3 protein: CASSHGGTNGYTF
CDR3 DNA: TGTGCCAGCAGCCACGGGGGTACGAATGGCTACACCTTC

clone size: .
V gene: TRBV6-5
J gene: TRBJ1-5
D gene: .
CDR3 protein: CASSLQGSVSPPHF
CDR3 DNA: TGTGCCAGCAGCCTACAGGGAAGCGTTTCACCTCCGCATTTT

clone size: .
V gene: TRBV15
J gene: TRBJ1-5
D gene: .
CDR3 protein: CATSRQGKNQPQHF
CDR3 DNA: TGTGCCACCAGCAGACAGGGAAAGAATCAGCCCCAGCATTTT

clone size: once
V gene: TRBV9
J gene: TRBJ1-5
D gene: .
CDR3 protein: CASSVEEGQPQHF
CDR3 DNA: TGTGCCAGCAGCGTAGAGGAGGGCCAGCCCCAGCATTTT

clone size: .
V gene: TRBV10-3
J gene: TRBJ2-1
D gene: .
CDR3 protein: CAIGGAVNEQFF
CDR3 DNA: TGTGCCATCGGGGGGGCGGTCAATGAGCAGTTCTTC

clone size: .
V gene: TRBV11-2
J gene: TRBJ1-5
D gene: .
CDR3 protein: CASSYNRDQPQHF
CDR3 DNA: TGTGCCAGCAGCTACAACAGAGATCAGCCCCAGCATTTT

clone size: .
V gene: TRBV7-8
J gene: TRBJ1-3
D gene: .
CDR3 protein: CASSSSRGSPGNTIYF
CDR3 DNA: TGTGCCAGCAGCTCCTCTCGGGGGTCTCCTGGAAACACCATATATTTT

clone size: .
V gene: TRBV29-1
J gene: TRBJ1-5
D gene: .
CDR3 protein: CSVGATGGNQPQHF
CDR3 DNA: TGCAGCGTTGGAGCCACCGGAGGCAATCAGCCCCAGCATTTT

clone size: .
V gene: TRBV2
J gene: TRBJ2-7
D gene: TRBD1
CDR3 protein: CASGGTGMINEQYF
CDR3 DNA: TGTGCCAGCGGCGGGACAGGAATGATTAACGAGCAGTACTTC

clone size: few
V gene: TRBV4-2
J gene: TRBJ2-5
D gene: TRBD2
CDR3 protein: CASSQDSGLAGGFGETQYF
CDR3 DNA: TGTGCCAGCAGCCAAGACTCGGGACTAGCGGGTGGGTTTGGAGAGACCCAGTACTTC

clone size: .
V gene: TRBV4-1
J gene: TRBJ1-5
D gene: TRBD1
CDR3 protein: CASRRAPGQLNQPQHF
CDR3 DNA: TGCGCCAGCAGACGCGCGCCGGGACAGCTCAATCAGCCCCAGCATTTT

clone size: .
V gene: TRBV3-1/TRBV3-2
J gene: TRBJ1-6
D gene: TRBD1
CDR3 protein: CASSLGQGNSPLHF
CDR3 DNA: TGTGCCAGCAGCCTGGGACAGGGAAATTCACCCCTCCACTTT

clone size: .
V gene: TRBV5-4
J gene: TRBJ1-2
D gene: TRBD1
CDR3 protein: CASSLVGTGGGYTF
CDR3 DNA: TGTGCCAGCAGCTTGGTGGGGACAGGGGGCGGCTACACCTTC

clone size: .
V gene: TRBV3-1/TRBV3-2
J gene: TRBJ1-1
D gene: .
CDR3 protein: CASSRRGTNTEAFF
CDR3 DNA: TGTGCCAGCAGCCGAAGGGGAACGAACACTGAAGCTTTCTTT

clone size: .
V gene: TRBV2
J gene: TRBJ1-4
D gene: .
CDR3 protein: CASSPGEEATNEKLFF
CDR3 DNA: TGTGCCAGCAGCCCCGGGGAGGAGGCAACTAATGAAAAACTGTTTTTT

clone size: .
V gene: TRBV7-2
J gene: TRBJ2-1
D gene: TRBD2
CDR3 protein: CASSFGTSGDEQFF
CDR3 DNA: TGTGCCAGCAGCTTCGGGACTAGCGGGGATGAGCAGTTCTTC

clone size: .
V gene: TRBV7-9
J gene: TRBJ1-5
D gene: TRBD1
CDR3 protein: CASSFGQGGLPQHF
CDR3 DNA: TGTGCCAGCAGCTTTGGACAGGGGGGGCTGCCCCAGCATTTT

clone size: .
V gene: TRBV30
J gene: TRBJ1-2
D gene: .
CDR3 protein: CAWSARRDYGYTF
CDR3 DNA: TGTGCCTGGAGTGCCCGACGGGACTATGGCTACACCTTC

clone size: .
V gene: TRBV11-3
J gene: TRBJ2-1
D gene: TRBD2
CDR3 protein: CASSLETSGAYEQFF
CDR3 DNA: TGTGCCAGCAGCTTAGAAACTAGCGGGGCGTATGAGCAGTTCTTC